This TCR beta chain was identified during a study of graft-versus-host responses after intestinal transplantation. Looked up from germline, CDR1 is SNHLY and CDR2 is FYNNEI. The CDR3 has 14 residues. V lost 2 bases, J lost 8 bases, and 5 bases stayed unmatched. The data were produced by immunoSEQ multiplex PCR, yet TCRdb's version contains in-frame clones alone and is incomplete. The data contain 89,000 or so clones, roughly 80% of them singletons. A remark on this clone: Its target is unknown.

The chain carries TRBV2 and TRBJ1-2, with TRBD1 identical over 10 bases. The material was unstimulated CD4+ T cells sorted from spleen or lymph node cells, obtained before intestinal transplant. The receptor was isolated from a human donor who received an intestinal transplant. CDR3 sequence (DNA): TGTGCCAGCAGTGAATCTGGGACAGGGGACGGCTACACCTTC. Amino acid sequence: CASSESGTGDGYTF.